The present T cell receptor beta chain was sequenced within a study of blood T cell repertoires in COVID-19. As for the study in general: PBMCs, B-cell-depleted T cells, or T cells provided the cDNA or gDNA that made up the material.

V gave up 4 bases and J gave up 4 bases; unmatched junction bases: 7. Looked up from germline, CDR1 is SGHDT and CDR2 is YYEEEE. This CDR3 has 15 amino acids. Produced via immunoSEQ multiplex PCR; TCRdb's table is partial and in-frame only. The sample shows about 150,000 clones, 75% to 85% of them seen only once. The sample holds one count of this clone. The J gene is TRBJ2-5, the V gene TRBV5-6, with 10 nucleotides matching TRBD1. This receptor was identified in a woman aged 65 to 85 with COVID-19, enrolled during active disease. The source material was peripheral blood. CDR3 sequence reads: CASSLGQGGRETQYF. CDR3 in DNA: TGTGCCAGCAGCCTAGGACAGGGGGGTCGAGAGACCCAGTACTTC.